A few counts support the clone carrying this T cell receptor beta chain. What it binds is unknown. After constant-region reverse-primer amplification, full-length variable regions underwent semi-nested PCR with Nested Universal Primer A. TCRdb reanalysed the 5' RACE reads using MiXCR and keeps one entry per CDR3 protein. The table records approximately 60,000 distinct CDR3 sequences, about 20% of them present only once. Cells sorted as Tregs were CD4+, CD25+ and CD127-/low. Notes on the study in general: The TCR gene usage of tumor memory CD4+ T cells clustered together with blood and lymph node memory CD4+ cells and with lymph node naive CD4+ cells. The larger cohort examined one V-J beta rearrangement, not whole repertoires. Tumor Tregs overlapped most with tumor, then blood, naive CD4+ cells.

This TCR derives from a female donor with breast cancer. The specimen sequenced was tumor-infiltrating Tregs sorted from the breast tumor.

The CDR3 loop is CASSEARRTSGYEQYF. CDR3 DNA: TGTGCCAGCAGTGAAGCGCGGAGGACTAGCGGCTACGAGCAGTACTTC. V usage is TRBV2 and J usage is TRBJ2-7; 10 bases match TRBD2. V lost 0 bases, J lost 3 bases, and 5 bases stayed unmatched. Per germline, CDR1 SNHLY and CDR2 FYNNEI. This CDR3 spans 16 amino acids.